This T cell receptor (beta chain) was observed in a study of early T cells in non-severe SARS-CoV-2 infection. Overall study: Sequencing targeted bulk RNA from unsorted whole blood, leaving chains unpaired. Study results and limitations: Reliance on VDJdb matching favored anti-spike CD8 responses; private and CD4 specificities were missed.

Individual cDNA molecules received unique molecular identifiers. MiXCR, run by TCRdb on the 5' RACE reads, gives a single entry per CDR3 protein. The sample records 70,000 to 85,000 distinct CDR3 sequences, around 12% being singletons. The table lists this clonotype with a few counts. What it binds is not known. This receptor was taken from an adult who was a healthcare worker with PCR-confirmed SARS-CoV-2 infection or an uninfected control (not recorded which). The sample comprised whole blood.

The CDR3 DNA reads TGCGCCAGCAGCTTCAGGGGAGGTAATGAAAAACTGTTTTTT. Translating gives CASSFRGGNEKLFF. The chain is built from TRBV5-1 and TRBJ1-4; D is possibly TRBD1 (6 bases). The germline V gene encodes CDR1 SGHRS and CDR2 YFSETQ. The V and J ends lost 2 bases and 4 bases respectively, with 9 bases between them. This CDR3 region has 14 residues.